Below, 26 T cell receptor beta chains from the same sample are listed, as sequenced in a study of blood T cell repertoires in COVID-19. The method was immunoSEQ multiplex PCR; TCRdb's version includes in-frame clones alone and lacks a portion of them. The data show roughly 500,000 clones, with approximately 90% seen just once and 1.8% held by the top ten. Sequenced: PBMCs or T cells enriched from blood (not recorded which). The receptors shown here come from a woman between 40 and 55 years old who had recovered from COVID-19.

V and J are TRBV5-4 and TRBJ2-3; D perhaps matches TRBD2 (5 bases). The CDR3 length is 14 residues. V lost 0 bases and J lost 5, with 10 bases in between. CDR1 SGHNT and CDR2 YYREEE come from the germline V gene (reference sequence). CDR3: CASSLGESGDTQYF. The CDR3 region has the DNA TGTGCCAGCAGCTTGGGGGAGTCGGGAGATACGCAGTATTTT.

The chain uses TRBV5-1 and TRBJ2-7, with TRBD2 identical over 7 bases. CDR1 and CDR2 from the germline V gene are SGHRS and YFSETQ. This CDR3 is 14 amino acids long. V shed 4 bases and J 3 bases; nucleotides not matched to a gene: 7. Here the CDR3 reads CASSVRLADYEQYF. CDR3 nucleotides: TGCGCCAGCAGCGTCCGACTAGCCGACTACGAGCAGTACTTC.

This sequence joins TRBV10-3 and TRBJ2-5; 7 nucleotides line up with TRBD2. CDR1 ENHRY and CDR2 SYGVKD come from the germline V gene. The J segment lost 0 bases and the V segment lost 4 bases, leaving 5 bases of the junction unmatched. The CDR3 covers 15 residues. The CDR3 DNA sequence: TGTGCCATCAGTGTGCGGGAGTTGTACCAAGAGACCCAGTACTTC. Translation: CAISVRELYQETQYF.

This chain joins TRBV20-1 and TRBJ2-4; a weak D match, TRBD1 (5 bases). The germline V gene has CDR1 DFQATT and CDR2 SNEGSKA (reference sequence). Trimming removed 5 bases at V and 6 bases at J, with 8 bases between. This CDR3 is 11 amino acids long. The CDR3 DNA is TGCAGTGCTCCTGACAGAAACATTCAGTACTTC. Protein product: CSAPDRNIQYF.

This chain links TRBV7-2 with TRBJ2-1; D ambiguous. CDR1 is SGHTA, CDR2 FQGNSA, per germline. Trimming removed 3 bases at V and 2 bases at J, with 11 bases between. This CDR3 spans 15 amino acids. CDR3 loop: CASSFAAYAYNEQFF. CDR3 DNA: TGTGCCAGCAGCTTCGCGGCCTACGCCTACAATGAGCAGTTCTTC.

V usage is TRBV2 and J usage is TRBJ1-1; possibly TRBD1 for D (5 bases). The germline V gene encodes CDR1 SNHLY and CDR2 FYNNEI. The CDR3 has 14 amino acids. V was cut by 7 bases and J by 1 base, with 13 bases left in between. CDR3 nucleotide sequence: TGTGCCAGCAACCAACGAGGACAGAACACTGAAGCTTTCTTT. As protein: CASNQRGQNTEAFF.

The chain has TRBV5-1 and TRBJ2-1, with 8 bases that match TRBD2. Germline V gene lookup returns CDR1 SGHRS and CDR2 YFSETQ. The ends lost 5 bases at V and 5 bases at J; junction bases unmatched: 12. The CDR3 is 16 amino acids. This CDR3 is CASSKGREAYDNEQFF. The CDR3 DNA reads TGCGCCAGCAGTAAGGGGCGGGAGGCTTACGACAATGAGCAGTTCTTC.

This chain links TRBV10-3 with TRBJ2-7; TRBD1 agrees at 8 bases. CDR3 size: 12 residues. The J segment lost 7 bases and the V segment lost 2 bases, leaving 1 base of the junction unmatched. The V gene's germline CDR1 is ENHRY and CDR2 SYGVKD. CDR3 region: CAISEDRGEQYF. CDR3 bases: TGTGCCATCAGTGAGGACAGGGGTGAGCAGTACTTC.

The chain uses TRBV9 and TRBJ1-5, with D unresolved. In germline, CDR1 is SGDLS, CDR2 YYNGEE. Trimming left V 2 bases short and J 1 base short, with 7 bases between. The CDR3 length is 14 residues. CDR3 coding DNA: TGTGCCAGCAGCGTCGACACAAGCAATCAGCCCCAGCATTTT. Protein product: CASSVDTSNQPQHF.

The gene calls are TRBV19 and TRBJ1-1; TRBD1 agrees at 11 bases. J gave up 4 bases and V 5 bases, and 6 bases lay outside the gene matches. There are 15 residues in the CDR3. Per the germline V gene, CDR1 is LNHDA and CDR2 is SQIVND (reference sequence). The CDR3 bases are TGTGCCAGTAGTTTGTCCGGGACAGGGGGCACTGAAGCTTTCTTT. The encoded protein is CASSLSGTGGTEAFF. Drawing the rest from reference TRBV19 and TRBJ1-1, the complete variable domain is DGGITQSPKYLFRKEGQNVTLSCEQNLNHDAMYWYRQDPGQGLRLIYYSQIVNDFQKGDIAEGYSVSREKKESFPLTVTSAQKNPTAFYLCASSLSGTGGTEAFFGQGTRLTVV.

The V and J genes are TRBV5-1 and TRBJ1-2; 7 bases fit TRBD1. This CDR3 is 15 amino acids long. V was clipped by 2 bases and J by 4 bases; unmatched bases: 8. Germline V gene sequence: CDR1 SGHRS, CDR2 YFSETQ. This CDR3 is CASSFYPGTVYGYTF. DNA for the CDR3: TGCGCCAGCAGCTTTTATCCCGGGACAGTCTATGGCTACACCTTC.

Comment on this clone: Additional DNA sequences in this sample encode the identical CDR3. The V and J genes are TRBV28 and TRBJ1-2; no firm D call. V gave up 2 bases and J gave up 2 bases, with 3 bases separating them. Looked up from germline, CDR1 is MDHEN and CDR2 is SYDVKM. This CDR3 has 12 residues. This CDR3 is CASSLQNYGYTF. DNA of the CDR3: TGTGCCAGCAGTTTACAAAACTATGGCTACACCTTC.

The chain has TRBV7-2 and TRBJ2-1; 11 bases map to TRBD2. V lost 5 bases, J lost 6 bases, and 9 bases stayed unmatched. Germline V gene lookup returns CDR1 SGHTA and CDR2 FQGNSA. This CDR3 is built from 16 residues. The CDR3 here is CASSPIALAGGNEQFF. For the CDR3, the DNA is TGTGCCAGCAGCCCGATAGCCCTAGCGGGAGGCAATGAGCAGTTCTTC. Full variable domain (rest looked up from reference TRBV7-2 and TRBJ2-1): GAGVSQSPSNKVTEKGKDVELRCDPISGHTALYWYRQSLGQGLEFLIYFQGNSAPDKSGLPSDRFSAERTGGSVSTLTIQRTQQEDSAVYLCASSPIALAGGNEQFFGPGTRLTVL.

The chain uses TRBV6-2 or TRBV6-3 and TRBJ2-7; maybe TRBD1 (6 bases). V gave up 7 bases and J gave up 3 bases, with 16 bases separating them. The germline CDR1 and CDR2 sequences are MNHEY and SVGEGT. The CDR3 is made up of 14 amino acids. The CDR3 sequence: CASIPQGRGYEQYF. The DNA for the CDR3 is TGTGCCAGCATCCCACAGGGTAGGGGCTACGAGCAGTACTTC.

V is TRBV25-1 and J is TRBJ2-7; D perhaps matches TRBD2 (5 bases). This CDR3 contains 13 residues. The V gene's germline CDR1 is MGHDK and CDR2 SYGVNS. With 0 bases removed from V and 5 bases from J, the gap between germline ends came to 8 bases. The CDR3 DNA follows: TGTGCCAGCAGTGAATATGGAGGCAACGAGCAGTACTTC. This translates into CASSEYGGNEQYF.

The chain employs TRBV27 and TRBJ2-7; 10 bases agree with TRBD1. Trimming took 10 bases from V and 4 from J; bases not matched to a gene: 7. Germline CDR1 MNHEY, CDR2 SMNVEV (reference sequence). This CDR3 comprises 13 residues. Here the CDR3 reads CAIGRDRGYEQYF. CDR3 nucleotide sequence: TGTGCCATTGGAAGGGACAGGGGTTACGAGCAGTACTTC.

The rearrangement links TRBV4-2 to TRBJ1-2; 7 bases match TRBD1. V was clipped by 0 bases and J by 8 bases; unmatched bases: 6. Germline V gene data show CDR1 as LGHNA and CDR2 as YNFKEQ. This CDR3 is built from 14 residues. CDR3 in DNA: TGTGCCAGCAGCCAAGAAGGGGGCAGGGACGGCTACACCTTC. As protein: CASSQEGGRDGYTF.

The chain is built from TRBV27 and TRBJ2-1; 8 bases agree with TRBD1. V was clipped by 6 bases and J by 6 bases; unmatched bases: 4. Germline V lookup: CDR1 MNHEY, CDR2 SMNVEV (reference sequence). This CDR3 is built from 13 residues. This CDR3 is CASSITGGNEQFF. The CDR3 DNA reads TGTGCCAGCAGCATTACAGGGGGCAATGAGCAGTTCTTC.

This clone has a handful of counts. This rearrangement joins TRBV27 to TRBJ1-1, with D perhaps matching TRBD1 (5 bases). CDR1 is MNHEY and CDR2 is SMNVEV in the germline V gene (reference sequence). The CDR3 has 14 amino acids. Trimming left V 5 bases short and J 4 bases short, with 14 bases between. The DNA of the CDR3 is TGTGCCAGCAGTCTCAGGGTGGCGAGCACTGAAGCTTTCTTT. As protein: CASSLRVASTEAFF.

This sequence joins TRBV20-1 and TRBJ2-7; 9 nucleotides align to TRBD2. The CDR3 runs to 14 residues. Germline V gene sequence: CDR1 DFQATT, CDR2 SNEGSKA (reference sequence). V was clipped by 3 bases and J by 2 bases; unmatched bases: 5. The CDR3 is CSASILAGTYEQYF. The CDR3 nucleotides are TGCAGTGCTAGTATCCTAGCGGGGACCTACGAGCAGTACTTC.

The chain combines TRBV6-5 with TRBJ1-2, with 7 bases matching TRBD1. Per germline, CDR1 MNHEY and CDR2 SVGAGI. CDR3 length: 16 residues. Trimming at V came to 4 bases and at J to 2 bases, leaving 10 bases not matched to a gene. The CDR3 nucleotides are TGTGCCAGCAGTTTCGACCCAGGACAGGAAAACTATGGCTACACCTTC. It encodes CASSFDPGQENYGYTF.

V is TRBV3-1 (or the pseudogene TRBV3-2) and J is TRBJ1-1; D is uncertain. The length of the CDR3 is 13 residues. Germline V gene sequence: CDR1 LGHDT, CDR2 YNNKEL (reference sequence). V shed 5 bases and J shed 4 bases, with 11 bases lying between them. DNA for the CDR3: TGTGCCAGCAGCATACAAGTGGCCACTGAAGCTTTCTTT. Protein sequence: CASSIQVATEAFF.

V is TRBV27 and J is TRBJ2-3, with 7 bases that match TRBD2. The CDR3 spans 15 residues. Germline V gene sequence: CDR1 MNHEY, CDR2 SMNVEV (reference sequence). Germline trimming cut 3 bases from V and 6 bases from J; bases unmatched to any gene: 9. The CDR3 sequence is CASSFGERGRDTQYF. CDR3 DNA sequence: TGTGCCAGCAGTTTCGGTGAGCGGGGAAGGGATACGCAGTATTTT.

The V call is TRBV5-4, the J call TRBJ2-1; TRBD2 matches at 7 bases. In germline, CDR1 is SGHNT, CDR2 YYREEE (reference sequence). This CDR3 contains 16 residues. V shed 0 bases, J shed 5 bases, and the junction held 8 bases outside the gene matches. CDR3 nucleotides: TGTGCCAGCAGCTTGGCCGGAAGCGGGACCCACAATGAGCAGTTCTTC. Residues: CASSLAGSGTHNEQFF.

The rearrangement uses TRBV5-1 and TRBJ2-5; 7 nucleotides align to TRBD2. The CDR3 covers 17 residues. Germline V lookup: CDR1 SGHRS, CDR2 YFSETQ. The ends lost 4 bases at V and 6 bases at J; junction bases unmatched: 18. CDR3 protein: CASSPRTDLAGDQTQYF. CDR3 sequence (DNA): TGCGCCAGCAGCCCTAGGACGGACTTAGCGGGTGACCAGACCCAGTACTTC. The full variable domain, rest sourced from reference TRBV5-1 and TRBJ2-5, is KAGVTQTPRYLIKTRGQQVTLSCSPISGHRSVSWYQQTPGQGLQFLFEYFSETQRNKGNFPGRFSGRQFSNSRSEMNVSTLELGDSALYLCASSPRTDLAGDQTQYFGPGTRLLVL.

CDR3 DNA sequence: TGTGCCAGCAGCGCGTCAGGGGATGACAATCAGCCCCAGCATTTT. This codes for CASSASGDDNQPQHF. The V call is TRBV9, the J call TRBJ1-5; maybe TRBD1 (6 bases). The CDR3 runs 15 residues. CDR1 is SGDLS and CDR2 is YYNGEE in the germline V gene. V lost 3 bases to trimming and J lost 3 bases, with 13 bases between them.